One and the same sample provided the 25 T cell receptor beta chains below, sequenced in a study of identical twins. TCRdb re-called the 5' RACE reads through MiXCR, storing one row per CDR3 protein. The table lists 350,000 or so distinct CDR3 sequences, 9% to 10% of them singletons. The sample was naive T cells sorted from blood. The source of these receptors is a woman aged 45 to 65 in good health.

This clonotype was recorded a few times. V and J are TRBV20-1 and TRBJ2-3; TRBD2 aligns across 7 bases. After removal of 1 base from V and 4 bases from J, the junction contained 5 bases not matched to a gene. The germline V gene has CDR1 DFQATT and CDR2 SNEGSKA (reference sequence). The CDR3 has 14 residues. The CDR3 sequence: CSARGGGRPDTQYF. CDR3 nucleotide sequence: TGCAGTGCTAGAGGCGGCGGGAGACCAGATACGCAGTATTTT.

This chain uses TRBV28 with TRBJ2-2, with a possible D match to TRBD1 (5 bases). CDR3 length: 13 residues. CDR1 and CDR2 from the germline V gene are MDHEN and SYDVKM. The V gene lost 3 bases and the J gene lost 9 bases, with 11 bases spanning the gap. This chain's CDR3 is CASSFRGRRELFF. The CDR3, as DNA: TGTGCCAGCAGTTTTAGGGGTCGGAGGGAGCTGTTTTTT.

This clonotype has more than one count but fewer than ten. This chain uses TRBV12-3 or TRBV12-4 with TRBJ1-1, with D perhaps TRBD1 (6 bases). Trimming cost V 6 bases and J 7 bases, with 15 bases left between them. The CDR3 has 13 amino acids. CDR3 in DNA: TGTGCCAGCAGCCGGACACAGGGTCTTGAAGCTTTCTTT. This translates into CASSRTQGLEAFF.

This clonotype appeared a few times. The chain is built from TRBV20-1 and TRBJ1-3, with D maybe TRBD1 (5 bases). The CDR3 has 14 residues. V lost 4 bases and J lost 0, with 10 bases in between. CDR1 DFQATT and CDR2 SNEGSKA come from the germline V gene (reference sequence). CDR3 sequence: CSAIKDNSGNTIYF. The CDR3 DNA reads TGCAGTGCTATAAAGGACAACTCTGGAAACACCATATATTTT.

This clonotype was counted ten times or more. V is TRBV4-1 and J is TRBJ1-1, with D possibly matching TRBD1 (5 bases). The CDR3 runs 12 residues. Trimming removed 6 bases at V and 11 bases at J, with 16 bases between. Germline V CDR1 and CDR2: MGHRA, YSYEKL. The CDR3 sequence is CASRWGGEEAFF. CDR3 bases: TGCGCCAGCAGGTGGGGGGGTGAAGAGGCTTTCTTT.

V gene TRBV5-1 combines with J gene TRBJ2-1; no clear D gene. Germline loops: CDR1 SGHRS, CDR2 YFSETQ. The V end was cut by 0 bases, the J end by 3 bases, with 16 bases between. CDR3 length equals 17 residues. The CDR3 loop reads CASSLVANPTVYNEQFF. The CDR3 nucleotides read TGCGCCAGCAGCTTGGTTGCAAACCCTACAGTCTACAATGAGCAGTTCTTC.

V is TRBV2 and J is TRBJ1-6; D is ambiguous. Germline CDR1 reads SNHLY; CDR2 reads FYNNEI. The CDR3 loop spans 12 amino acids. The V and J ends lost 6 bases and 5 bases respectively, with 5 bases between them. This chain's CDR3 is CASRDDNSPLHF. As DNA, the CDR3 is TGTGCCAGCAGGGATGATAATTCACCCCTCCACTTT.

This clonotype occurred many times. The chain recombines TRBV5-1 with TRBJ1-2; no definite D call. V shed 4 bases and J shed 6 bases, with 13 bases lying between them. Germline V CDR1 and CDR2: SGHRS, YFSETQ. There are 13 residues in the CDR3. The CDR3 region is CASSLGLFNGYTF. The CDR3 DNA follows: TGCGCCAGCAGCCTAGGCCTATTCAATGGCTACACCTTC.

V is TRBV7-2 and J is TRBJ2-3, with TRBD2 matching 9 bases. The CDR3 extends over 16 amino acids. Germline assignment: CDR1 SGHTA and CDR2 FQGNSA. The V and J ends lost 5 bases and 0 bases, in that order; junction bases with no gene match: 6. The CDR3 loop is CASSPGTSLSTDTQYF. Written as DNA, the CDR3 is TGTGCCAGCAGCCCCGGGACTAGCCTTAGCACAGATACGCAGTATTTT.

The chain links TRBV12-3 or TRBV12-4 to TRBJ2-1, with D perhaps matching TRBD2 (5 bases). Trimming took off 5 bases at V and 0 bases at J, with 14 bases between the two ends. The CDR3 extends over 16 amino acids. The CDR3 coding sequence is TGTGCCAGCAGTGACGGGGTTTTGGTCTCCTACAATGAGCAGTTCTTC. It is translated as CASSDGVLVSYNEQFF.

The CDR3 DNA is TGTGCCAGCAGCCCACCTACGGCGGGAAACATTCAGTACTTC. This sequence encodes CASSPPTAGNIQYF. The chain uses TRBV7-8 and TRBJ2-4, with D maybe TRBD2 (5 bases). With 5 bases removed from V and 6 bases from J, the gap between germline ends came to 14 bases. The CDR3 has 14 residues. Germline loops: CDR1 SGHVS, CDR2 FQNEAQ.

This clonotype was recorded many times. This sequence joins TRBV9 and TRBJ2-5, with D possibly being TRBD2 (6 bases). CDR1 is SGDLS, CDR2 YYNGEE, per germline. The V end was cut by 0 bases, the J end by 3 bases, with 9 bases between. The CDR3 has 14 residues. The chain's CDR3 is CASSVEDYEETQYF. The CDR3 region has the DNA TGTGCCAGCAGCGTAGAGGACTACGAAGAGACCCAGTACTTC. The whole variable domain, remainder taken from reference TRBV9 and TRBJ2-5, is DSGVTQTPKHLITATGQRVTLRCSPRSGDLSVYWYQQSLDQGLQFLIQYYNGEERAKGNILERFSAQQFPDLHSELNLSSLELGDSALYFCASSVEDYEETQYFGPGTRLLVL.

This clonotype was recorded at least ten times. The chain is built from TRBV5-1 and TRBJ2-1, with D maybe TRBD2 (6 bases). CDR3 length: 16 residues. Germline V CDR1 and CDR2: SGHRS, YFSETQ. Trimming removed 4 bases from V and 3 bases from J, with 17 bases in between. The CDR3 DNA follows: TGCGCCAGCAGCGGTACTTGGACTACAAACTACAATGAGCAGTTCTTC. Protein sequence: CASSGTWTTNYNEQFF. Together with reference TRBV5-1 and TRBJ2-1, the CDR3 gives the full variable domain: KAGVTQTPRYLIKTRGQQVTLSCSPISGHRSVSWYQQTPGQGLQFLFEYFSETQRNKGNFPGRFSGRQFSNSRSEMNVSTLELGDSALYLCASSGTWTTNYNEQFFGPGTRLTVL.

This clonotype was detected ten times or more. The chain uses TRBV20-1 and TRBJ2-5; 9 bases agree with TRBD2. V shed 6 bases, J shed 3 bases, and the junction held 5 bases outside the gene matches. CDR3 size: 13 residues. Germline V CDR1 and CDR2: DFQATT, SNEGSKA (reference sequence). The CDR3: CSATLAGKETQYF. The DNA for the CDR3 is TGCAGTGCCACCCTAGCGGGGAAAGAGACCCAGTACTTC.

CDR3 residues: CAWSSRRGYGYTF. The CDR3, as DNA: TGTGCCTGGAGTAGCAGGAGGGGGTATGGCTACACCTTC. The J gene is TRBJ1-2, the V gene TRBV30; possibly TRBD1 for D (6 bases). From germline, CDR1 is GTSNPN and CDR2 SVGIG (reference sequence). The CDR3 runs 13 residues. V was pared by 2 bases and J by 5 bases, with 12 bases between.

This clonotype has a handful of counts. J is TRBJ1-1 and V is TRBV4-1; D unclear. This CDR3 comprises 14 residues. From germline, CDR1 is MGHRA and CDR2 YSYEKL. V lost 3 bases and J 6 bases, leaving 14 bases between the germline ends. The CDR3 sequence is CASSQVGVRAEAFF. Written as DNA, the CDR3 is TGCGCCAGCAGCCAGGTGGGCGTTCGGGCTGAAGCTTTCTTT.

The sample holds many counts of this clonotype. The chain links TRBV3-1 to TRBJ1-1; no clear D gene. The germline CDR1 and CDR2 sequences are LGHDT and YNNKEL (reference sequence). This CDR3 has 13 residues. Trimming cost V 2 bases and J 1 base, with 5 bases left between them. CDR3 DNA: TGTGCCAGCAGCCAATACGGGAACACTGAAGCTTTCTTT. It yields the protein CASSQYGNTEAFF.

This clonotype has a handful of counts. CDR3 protein: CASSLQRATQYF. For the CDR3, the DNA is TGTGCCAGCAGTTTACAGAGGGCTACGCAGTATTTT. This sequence joins TRBV12-3 or TRBV12-4 and TRBJ2-3; perhaps TRBD2 as D (5 bases). The CDR3 has 12 amino acids. V shed 2 bases and J shed 8 bases, with 8 bases lying between them.

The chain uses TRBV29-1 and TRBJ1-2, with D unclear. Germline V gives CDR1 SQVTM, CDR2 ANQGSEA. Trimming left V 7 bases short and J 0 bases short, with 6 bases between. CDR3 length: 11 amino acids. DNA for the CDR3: TGCAGCGCCGGAACTAACTATGGCTACACCTTC. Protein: CSAGTNYGYTF.

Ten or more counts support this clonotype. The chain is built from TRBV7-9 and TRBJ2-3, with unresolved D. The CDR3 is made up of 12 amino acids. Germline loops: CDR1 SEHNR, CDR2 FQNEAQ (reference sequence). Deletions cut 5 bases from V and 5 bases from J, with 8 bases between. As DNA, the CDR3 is TGTGCCAGCAGCCAGGTCGGAGATACGCAGTATTTT. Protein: CASSQVGDTQYF.

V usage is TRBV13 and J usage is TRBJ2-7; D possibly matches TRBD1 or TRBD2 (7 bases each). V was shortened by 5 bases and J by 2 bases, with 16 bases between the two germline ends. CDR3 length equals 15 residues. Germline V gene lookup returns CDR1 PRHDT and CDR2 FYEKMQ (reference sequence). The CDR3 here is CASSPTRGGTYEQYF. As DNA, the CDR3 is TGTGCCAGCAGCCCAACCAGGGGGGGGACCTACGAGCAGTACTTC.

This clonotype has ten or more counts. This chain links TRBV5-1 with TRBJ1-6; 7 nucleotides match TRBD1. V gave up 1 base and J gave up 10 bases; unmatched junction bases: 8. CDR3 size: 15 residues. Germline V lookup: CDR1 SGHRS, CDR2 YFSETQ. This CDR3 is CASSLLQGGSSPLHF. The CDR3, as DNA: TGCGCCAGCAGCTTGCTTCAGGGGGGATCCTCACCCCTCCACTTT.

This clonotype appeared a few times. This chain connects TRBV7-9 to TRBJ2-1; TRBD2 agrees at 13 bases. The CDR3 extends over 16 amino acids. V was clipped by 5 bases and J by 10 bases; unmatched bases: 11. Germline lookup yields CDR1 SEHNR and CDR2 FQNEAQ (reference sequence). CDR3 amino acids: CASSPPRGLAGKEQFF. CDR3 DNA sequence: TGTGCCAGCAGCCCACCCCGGGGACTAGCGGGAAAGGAGCAGTTCTTC.

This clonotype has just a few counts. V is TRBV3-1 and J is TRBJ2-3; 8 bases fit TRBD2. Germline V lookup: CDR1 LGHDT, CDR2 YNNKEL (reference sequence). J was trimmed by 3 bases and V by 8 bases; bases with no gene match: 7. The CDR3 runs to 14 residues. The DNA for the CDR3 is TGTGCCAGCCGAGCGGGACTAGAAACAGATACGCAGTATTTT. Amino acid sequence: CASRAGLETDTQYF.

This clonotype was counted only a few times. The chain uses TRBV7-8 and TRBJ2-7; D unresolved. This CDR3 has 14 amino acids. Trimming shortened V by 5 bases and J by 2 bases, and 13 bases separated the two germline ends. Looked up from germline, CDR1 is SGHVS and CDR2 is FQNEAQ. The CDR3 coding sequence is TGTGCCAGCAGCGTGGACCCGGCGCCCTACGAGCAGTACTTC. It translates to CASSVDPAPYEQYF.